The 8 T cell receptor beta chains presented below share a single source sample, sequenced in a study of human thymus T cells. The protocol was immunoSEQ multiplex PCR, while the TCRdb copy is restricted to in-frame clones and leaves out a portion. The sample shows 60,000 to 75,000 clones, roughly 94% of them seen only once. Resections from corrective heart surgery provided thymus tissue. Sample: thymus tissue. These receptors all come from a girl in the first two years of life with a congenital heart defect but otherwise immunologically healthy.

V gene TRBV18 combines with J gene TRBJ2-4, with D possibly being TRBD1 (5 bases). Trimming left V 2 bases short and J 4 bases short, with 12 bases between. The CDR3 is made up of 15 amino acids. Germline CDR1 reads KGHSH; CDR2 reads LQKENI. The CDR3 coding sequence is TGTGCCAGCTCACCAGGGGAAGGGGATAAAAACATTCAGTACTTC. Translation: CASSPGEGDKNIQYF.

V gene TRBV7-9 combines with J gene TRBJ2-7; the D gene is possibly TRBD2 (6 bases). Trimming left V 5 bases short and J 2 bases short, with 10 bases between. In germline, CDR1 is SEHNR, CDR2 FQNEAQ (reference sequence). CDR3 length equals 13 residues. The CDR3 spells CASSPSATYEQYF. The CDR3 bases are TGTGCCAGCAGCCCTAGCGCTACCTACGAGCAGTACTTC.

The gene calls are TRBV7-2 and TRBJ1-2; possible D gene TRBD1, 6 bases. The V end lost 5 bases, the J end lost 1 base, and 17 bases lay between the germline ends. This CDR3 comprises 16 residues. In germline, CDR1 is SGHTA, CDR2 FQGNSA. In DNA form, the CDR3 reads TGTGCCAGCAGCCGTCCGACAGGCAGCCTTAACTATGGCTACACCTTC. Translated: CASSRPTGSLNYGYTF.

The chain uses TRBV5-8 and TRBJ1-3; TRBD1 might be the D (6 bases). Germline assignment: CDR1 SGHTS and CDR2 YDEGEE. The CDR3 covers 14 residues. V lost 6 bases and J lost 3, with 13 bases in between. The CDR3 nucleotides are TGTGCCAGCAATGGACAGTTTTTTGGAAACACCATATATTTT. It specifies CASNGQFFGNTIYF.

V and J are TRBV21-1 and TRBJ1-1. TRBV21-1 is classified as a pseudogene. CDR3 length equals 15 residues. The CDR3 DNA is TGTGCCAGCAGCAGATCAAAGGGAACATCTACTGAAGCTTTCTTT. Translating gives CASSRSKGTSTEAFF.

In DNA, the CDR3 is TGTGCCAGCAGCTTAGGAGCGGGAAGGTCCGCAGATACGCAGTATTTT. Translated: CASSLGAGRSADTQYF. The chain uses TRBV11-2 and TRBJ2-3; TRBD2 matches 7 bases. J gave up 4 bases and V 1 base, and 8 bases lay outside the gene matches. The length of the CDR3 is 16 residues. Germline values: CDR1 SGHAT, CDR2 FQNNGV.

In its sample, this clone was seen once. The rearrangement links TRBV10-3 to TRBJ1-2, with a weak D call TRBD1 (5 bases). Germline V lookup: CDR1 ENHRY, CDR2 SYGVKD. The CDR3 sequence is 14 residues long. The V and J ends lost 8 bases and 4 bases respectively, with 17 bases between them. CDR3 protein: CAIGKTGQLYGYTF. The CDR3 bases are TGTGCCATCGGGAAAACGGGGCAGCTCTATGGCTACACCTTC.

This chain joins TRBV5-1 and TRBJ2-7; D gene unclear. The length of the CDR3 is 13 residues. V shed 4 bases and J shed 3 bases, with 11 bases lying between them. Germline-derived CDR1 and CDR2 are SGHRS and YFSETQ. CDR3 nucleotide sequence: TGCGCCAGCAGCCTGGGGTACCACTACGAGCAGTACTTC. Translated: CASSLGYHYEQYF.